A single sample is the source of the 19 T cell receptor beta chains below, sequenced in a study of neurological immune-mediated disorders. Each CDR3 protein gets one entry after TCRdb re-called the 5' RACE reads with MiXCR. The data show 35,000 to 50,000 distinct CDR3 sequences, 14% seen once. The sample taken for sequencing was CD4+ T cells from blood. The receptors were gathered from a woman aged 55-69 years with HTLV-1-associated myelopathy (HAM/TSP).

This clonotype has at least ten counts. The rearrangement uses TRBV12-3 or TRBV12-4 and TRBJ1-1; TRBD1 is a possible D gene (5 bases). The CDR3 covers 15 residues. V gave up 5 bases and J gave up 6 bases, with 19 bases separating them. CDR3 region: CASSQENREGPEAFF. The CDR3, as DNA: TGTGCCAGCAGTCAAGAAAATCGGGAGGGGCCTGAAGCTTTCTTT.

This clonotype was seen ten or more times. This chain joins TRBV7-9 and TRBJ2-7, with D possibly TRBD2 on 6 matching bases. V lost 3 bases and J lost 6, with 21 bases in between. This CDR3 is 16 amino acids long. Germline V gene data show CDR1 as SEHNR and CDR2 as FQNEAQ (reference sequence). This chain's CDR3 is CASSFGGLGSLLEQYF. The CDR3, as DNA: TGTGCCAGCAGCTTCGGGGGATTAGGGTCTCTACTCGAGCAGTACTTC.

This clonotype was observed at least ten times. The chain links TRBV6-5 to TRBJ2-3; D not certain. The CDR3 length is 16 residues. Trimming took off 6 bases at V and 2 bases at J, with 18 bases between the two ends. CDR1 and CDR2 (germline): MNHEY, SVGAGI. The DNA of the CDR3 is TGTGCCAGCAGCCCCGCCGTTCGCGGCCTCACAGATACGCAGTATTTT. Encoded protein: CASSPAVRGLTDTQYF.

This clonotype was seen repeatedly, ten times or more. The rearrangement uses TRBV5-1 and TRBJ2-3; 9 bases match TRBD2. This CDR3 spans 16 amino acids. Per the germline V gene, CDR1 is SGHRS and CDR2 is YFSETQ. Trimming removed 5 bases from V and 4 bases from J; junction bases left unmatched: 11. This chain's CDR3 is CASSSLAGTGPDTQYF. The CDR3 region has the DNA TGCGCCAGCAGTTCCCTAGCGGGGACGGGGCCAGATACGCAGTATTTT.

This clonotype was picked up a small number of times. A much larger clone sits a single nucleotide away, making a read error possible. The chain joins TRBV14 to TRBJ2-7; D remains ambiguous. CDR1 is SGHDN and CDR2 is FVKESK in the germline V gene. The CDR3 runs to 14 residues. CDR3 sequence (DNA): TGTGTCAGCAGCCGGAGCCGAAGCTCCTACGAGCAGTACTTC. The encoded protein is CVSSRSRSSYEQYF.

This clonotype has at least ten counts. The chain joins TRBV5-1 to TRBJ1-2; D remains ambiguous. The germline V gene encodes CDR1 SGHRS and CDR2 YFSETQ. The V gene lost 4 bases and the J gene lost 2 bases, with 12 bases spanning the gap. This CDR3 region has 14 residues. The CDR3, as DNA: TGCGCCAGCAGCCCACCGACGGGAAACTATGGCTACACCTTC. Amino acids: CASSPPTGNYGYTF.

In its sample, this clonotype was seen many times. The gene calls are TRBV12-3 or TRBV12-4 and TRBJ2-1, with D uncertain. The CDR3 covers 15 residues. Trimming pared 3 bases from V and 6 bases from J, leaving 15 bases between. CDR3 DNA: TGTGCCAGCAGTTTTCGGCGCCCCGCCGGCAATGAGCAGTTCTTC. It is translated as CASSFRRPAGNEQFF.

As to this clonotype: At one boundary the junction diverges from the germline segment, which might be a read error. The chain couples TRBV12-3 or TRBV12-4 to TRBJ1-1; possibly TRBD1 for D (5 bases). The CDR3 totals 13 residues. In DNA form, the CDR3 reads TGTGCCAGTACCATGACAGTGAACATTGAAGATTTCTTT. Protein sequence: CASTMTVNIEDFF.

There are many counts of this clonotype. The V gene is TRBV3-1, the J gene TRBJ2-7, with D possibly TRBD2 on 6 matching bases. The V and J ends lost 1 base and 7 bases respectively, with 14 bases between them. The CDR3 is made up of 14 amino acids. CDR1 and CDR2 (germline): LGHDT, YNNKEL (reference sequence). The CDR3 sequence is CASSQGGGQGEQYF. DNA for the CDR3: TGTGCCAGCAGCCAAGGAGGAGGGCAAGGTGAGCAGTACTTC.

This clonotype has a count of ten or more. The V call is TRBV6-5, the J call TRBJ2-7, with a weak D call TRBD2 (7 bases). Trimming cost V 6 bases and J 0 bases, with 15 bases left between them. The CDR3 runs to 15 residues. Per germline, CDR1 MNHEY and CDR2 SVGAGI. The CDR3 loop is CASSRTAGASYEQYF. DNA of the CDR3: TGTGCCAGCAGCCGAACCGCGGGGGCCTCCTACGAGCAGTACTTC.

By share of the sample, this clonotype is medium-sized. The chain joins TRBV5-1 to TRBJ1-1; the match to TRBD1 covers 9 bases. V gave up 0 bases and J gave up 1 base; unmatched junction bases: 7. The CDR3 consists of 17 residues. Germline values: CDR1 SGHRS, CDR2 YFSETQ. The CDR3 reads CASSLGTGTGWNTEAFF. The CDR3 DNA reads as TGCGCCAGCAGCTTGGGGACCGGGACAGGGTGGAACACTGAAGCTTTCTTT.

This clonotype has ten or more counts. The V gene is TRBV12-5, the J gene TRBJ2-3; TRBD1 matches 8 bases. The CDR3 spans 16 residues. CDR1 is LGHNT and CDR2 is FRNRAP in the germline V gene. V shed 6 bases, J shed 9 bases, and the junction held 17 bases outside the gene matches. The CDR3: CASGDSISTGEYTQYF. The CDR3 nucleotides read TGTGCTAGTGGAGACTCAATTTCGACAGGGGAGTACACGCAGTATTTT.

The chain links TRBV7-8 to TRBJ2-5; 11 bases fit TRBD2. Germline CDR1 SGHVS, CDR2 FQNEAQ. Trimming cost V 1 base and J 11 bases; bases outside gene matches: 6. The CDR3 is 14 amino acids. The CDR3 loop reads CASSLDGTSGYQYF. CDR3 nucleotides: TGTGCCAGCAGCTTAGACGGGACTAGCGGATATCAGTACTTC. Full variable domain (remainder filled in from reference TRBV7-8 and TRBJ2-5): GAGVSQSPRYKVAKRGQDVALRCDPISGHVSLFWYQQALGQGPEFLTYFQNEAQLDKSGLPSDRFFAERPEGSVSTLKIQRTQQEDSAVYLCASSLDGTSGYQYFGPGTRLLVL.

This clonotype has ten or more counts. The chain links TRBV5-1 to TRBJ1-2; the D is unclear. The CDR3 contains 13 residues. CDR1 and CDR2 (germline): SGHRS, YFSETQ. Trimming took 4 bases from V and 3 from J, leaving 10 bases between them. The CDR3 loop is CASSPDVDYGYTF. The CDR3 region has the DNA TGCGCCAGCAGCCCGGACGTGGACTATGGCTACACCTTC.

In this sample, this clonotype turned up many times. The chain links TRBV5-1 to TRBJ2-6; D remains ambiguous. This CDR3 spans 14 amino acids. Deletions cut 1 base from V and 0 bases from J, with 2 bases between. Per the germline V gene, CDR1 is SGHRS and CDR2 is YFSETQ. The chain's CDR3 is CASSLRSGANVLTF. CDR3 DNA: TGCGCCAGCAGCTTGCGCTCTGGGGCCAACGTCCTGACTTTC.

This clonotype was seen at least ten times. The chain links TRBV2 to TRBJ2-7, with unresolved D. CDR1 and CDR2 from the germline V gene are SNHLY and FYNNEI. The germline V and J ends were trimmed by 1 base and 0 bases, with 13 bases remaining between them. The CDR3 spans 16 residues. CDR3 DNA sequence: TGTGCCAGCAGTGAAGAGCGCACGGTTAACTCCTACGAGCAGTACTTC. Protein product: CASSEERTVNSYEQYF. The whole variable domain, remainder taken from reference TRBV2 and TRBJ2-7, is EPEVTQTPSHQVTQMGQEVILRCVPISNHLYFYWYRQILGQKVEFLVSFYNNEISEKSEIFDDQFSVERPDGSNFTLKIRSTKLEDSAMYFCASSEERTVNSYEQYFGPGTRLTVT.

This clonotype was detected many times. The chain combines TRBV5-1 with TRBJ1-6; D is uncertain. Between the trimmed V and J ends, which lost 0 bases and 7 bases, there was a span of 2 bases. Germline V gene sequence: CDR1 SGHRS, CDR2 YFSETQ. CDR3 length equals 12 residues. This CDR3 is CASSLENSPLHF. For the CDR3, the DNA is TGCGCCAGCAGCTTGGAGAATTCACCCCTCCACTTT.

In this sample, this clonotype turned up many times. The gene calls are TRBV20-1 and TRBJ1-4, with D perhaps TRBD1 (5 bases). Germline V gene lookup returns CDR1 DFQATT and CDR2 SNEGSKA (reference sequence). V was clipped by 2 bases and J by 2 bases, with 9 bases between them. The CDR3 is 14 residues long. The CDR3 reads CSARWGVTNEKLFF. The CDR3 nucleotides read TGCAGTGCTAGATGGGGGGTGACTAATGAAAAACTGTTTTTT.

This clonotype was observed at least ten times. The chain links TRBV6-1 to TRBJ2-5; 9 nucleotides align to TRBD2. Unmatched junction bases numbered 10, after V lost 6 bases and J lost 8 bases. The CDR3 runs 14 residues. Germline lookup yields CDR1 MNHNS and CDR2 SASEGT. The CDR3 sequence: CASSASGGPTTQYF. DNA of the CDR3: TGTGCCAGCAGCGCGAGCGGGGGGCCCACCACCCAGTACTTC.